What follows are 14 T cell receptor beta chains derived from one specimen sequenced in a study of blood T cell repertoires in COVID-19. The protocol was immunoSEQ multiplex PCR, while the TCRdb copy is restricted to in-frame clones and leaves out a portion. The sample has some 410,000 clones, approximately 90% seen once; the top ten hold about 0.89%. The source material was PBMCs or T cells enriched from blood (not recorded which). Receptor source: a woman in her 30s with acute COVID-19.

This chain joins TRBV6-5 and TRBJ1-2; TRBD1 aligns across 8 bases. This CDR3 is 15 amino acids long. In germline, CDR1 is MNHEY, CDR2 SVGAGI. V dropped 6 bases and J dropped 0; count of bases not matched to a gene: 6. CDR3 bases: TGTGCCAGCAGAGGGACAGGACCTTCTAACTATGGCTACACCTTC. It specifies CASRGTGPSNYGYTF.

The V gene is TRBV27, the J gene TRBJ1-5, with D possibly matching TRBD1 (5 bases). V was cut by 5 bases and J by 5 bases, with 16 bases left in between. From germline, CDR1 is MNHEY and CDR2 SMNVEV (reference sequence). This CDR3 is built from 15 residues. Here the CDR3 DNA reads TGTGCCAGCAGTGCGGGACTCCTAGGGGATCAGCCCCAGCATTTT. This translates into CASSAGLLGDQPQHF.

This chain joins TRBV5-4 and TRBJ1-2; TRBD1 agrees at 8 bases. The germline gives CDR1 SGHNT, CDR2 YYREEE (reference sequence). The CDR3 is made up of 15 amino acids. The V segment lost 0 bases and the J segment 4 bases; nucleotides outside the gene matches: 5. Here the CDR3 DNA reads TGTGCCAGCAGCTTGGCCGGGACAGGTCCCTATGGCTACACCTTC. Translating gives CASSLAGTGPYGYTF.

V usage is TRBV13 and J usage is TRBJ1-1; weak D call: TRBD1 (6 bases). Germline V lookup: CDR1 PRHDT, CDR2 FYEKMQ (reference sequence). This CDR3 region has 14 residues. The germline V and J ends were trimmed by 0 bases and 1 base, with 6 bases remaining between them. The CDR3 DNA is TGTGCCAGCAGCTTAGGAGGGGGGAACACTGAAGCTTTCTTT. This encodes CASSLGGGNTEAFF.

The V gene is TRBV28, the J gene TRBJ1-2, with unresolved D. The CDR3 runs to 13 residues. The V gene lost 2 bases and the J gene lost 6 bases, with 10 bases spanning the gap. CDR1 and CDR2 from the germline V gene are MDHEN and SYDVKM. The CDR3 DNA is TGTGCCAGCAGTTTACTTGTCGGGGATGGCTACACCTTC. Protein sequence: CASSLLVGDGYTF.

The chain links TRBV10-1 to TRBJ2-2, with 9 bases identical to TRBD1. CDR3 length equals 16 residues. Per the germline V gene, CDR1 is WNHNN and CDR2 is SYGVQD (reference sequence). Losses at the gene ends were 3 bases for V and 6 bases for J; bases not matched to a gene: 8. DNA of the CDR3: TGCGCCAGCAGTGATCCGGGACAGGGATACGCCGGGGAGCTGTTTTTT. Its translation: CASSDPGQGYAGELFF.

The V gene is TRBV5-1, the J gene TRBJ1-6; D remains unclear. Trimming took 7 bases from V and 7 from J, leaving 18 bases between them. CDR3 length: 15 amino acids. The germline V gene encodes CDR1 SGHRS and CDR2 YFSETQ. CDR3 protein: CASAVGDSKNSPLHF. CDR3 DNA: TGCGCCAGCGCGGTTGGCGATTCAAAGAATTCACCCCTCCACTTT.

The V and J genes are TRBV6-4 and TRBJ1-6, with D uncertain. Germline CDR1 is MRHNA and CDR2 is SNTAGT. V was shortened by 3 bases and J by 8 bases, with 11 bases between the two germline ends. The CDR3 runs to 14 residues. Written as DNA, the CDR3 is TGTGCCAGCAGTGAAACTAAGGACTATTCACCCCTCCACTTT. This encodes CASSETKDYSPLHF.

Written as DNA, the CDR3 is TGTGCCAGTACCTTAGGAGGGTTCGGGCAGCCCCAGCATTTT. It specifies CASTLGGFGQPQHF. V usage is TRBV19 and J usage is TRBJ1-5, with D unresolved. Germline V lookup: CDR1 LNHDA, CDR2 SQIVND (reference sequence). This CDR3 has 14 amino acids. V was pared by 7 bases and J by 7 bases, with 17 bases between.

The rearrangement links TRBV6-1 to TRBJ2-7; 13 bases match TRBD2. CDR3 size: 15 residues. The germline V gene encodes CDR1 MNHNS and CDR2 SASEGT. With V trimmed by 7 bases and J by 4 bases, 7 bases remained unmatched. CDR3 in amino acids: CASNPGLAGAYEQYF. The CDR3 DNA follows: TGTGCCAGCAACCCCGGACTAGCGGGGGCGTACGAGCAGTACTTC.

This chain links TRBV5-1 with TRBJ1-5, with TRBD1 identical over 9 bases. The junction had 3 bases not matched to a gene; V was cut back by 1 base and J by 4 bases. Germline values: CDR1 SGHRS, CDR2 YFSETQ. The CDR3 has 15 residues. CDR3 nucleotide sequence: TGCGCCAGCAGCTTGACAGGGGGCGAGAATCAGCCCCAGCATTTT. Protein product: CASSLTGGENQPQHF.

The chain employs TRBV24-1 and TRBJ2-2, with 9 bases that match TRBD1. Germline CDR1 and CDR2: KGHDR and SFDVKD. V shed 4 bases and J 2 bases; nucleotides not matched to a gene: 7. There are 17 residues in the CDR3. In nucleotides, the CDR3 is TGTGCCACCAGTGACTCGACAGGGGGATTCAACACCGGGGAGCTGTTTTTT. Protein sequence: CATSDSTGGFNTGELFF.

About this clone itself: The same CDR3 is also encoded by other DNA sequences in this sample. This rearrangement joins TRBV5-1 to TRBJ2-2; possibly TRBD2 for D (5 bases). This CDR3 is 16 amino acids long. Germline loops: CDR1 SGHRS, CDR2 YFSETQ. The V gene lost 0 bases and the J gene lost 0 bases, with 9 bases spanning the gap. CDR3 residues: CASSLDPGTNTGELFF. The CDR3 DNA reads TGCGCCAGCAGCTTGGATCCGGGAACGAACACCGGGGAGCTGTTTTTT. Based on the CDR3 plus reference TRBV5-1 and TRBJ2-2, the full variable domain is KAGVTQTPRYLIKTRGQQVTLSCSPISGHRSVSWYQQTPGQGLQFLFEYFSETQRNKGNFPGRFSGRQFSNSRSEMNVSTLELGDSALYLCASSLDPGTNTGELFFGEGSRLTVL.

CDR3 nucleotide sequence: TGCGCCAGCAGCCCAAGGGGGGGGCGTGAGCAGTTCTTC. Amino acids: CASSPRGGREQFF. The chain couples TRBV5-1 to TRBJ2-1; the D gene is possibly TRBD2 (7 bases). V lost 4 bases, J lost 9 bases, and 14 bases lay in between. In germline, CDR1 is SGHRS, CDR2 YFSETQ. The CDR3 length is 13 residues.